In its sample, the clone carrying this T cell receptor (beta chain) was seen once. These data belong to a study of blood T cell repertoires in COVID-19. Study in general: Collection of acute and convalescent COVID-19 samples took place in the United States, Italy and Spain.

Generated by immunoSEQ multiplex PCR, the TCRdb table keeps only in-frame clones and is missing some. In the table there are about 19,000 clones, 88% of which are singletons. This CDR3 spans 14 amino acids. Germline-derived CDR1 and CDR2 are KGHSH and LQKENI. V was clipped by 3 bases and J by 4 bases, with 13 bases between them. The TCR sequence derives from a human donor in a cohort sampled during active COVID-19. Sequencing was carried out using peripheral blood. V gene TRBV18 combines with J gene TRBJ2-7; D possibly corresponds to TRBD2 (6 bases). The CDR3 coding sequence is TGTGCCAGCTCACCGGAGACTAGATGGTACGAGCAGTACTTC. It specifies CASSPETRWYEQYF. Together with reference TRBV18 and TRBJ2-7, the CDR3 gives the full variable domain: NAGVMQNPRHLVRRRGQEARLRCSPMKGHSHVYWYRQLPEEGLKFMVYLQKENIIDESGMPKERFSAEFPKEGPSILRIQQVVRGDSAAYFCASSPETRWYEQYFGPGTRLTVT.